One and the same sample provided the 23 T cell receptor beta chains below, sequenced in a study of T cell changes during pregnancy in multiple sclerosis. The data were produced by immunoSEQ multiplex PCR, yet TCRdb's version contains in-frame clones alone and is incomplete. The data hold 55,000 to 75,000 clones, with 91% observed a single time. Sequenced material: peripheral blood, taken in the third trimester of pregnancy. All receptors come from a female donor in good health, enrolled as a control in a pregnancy study.

This clone is a singleton in its sample. The chain has TRBV6-5 and TRBJ1-6; D might be TRBD1 (6 bases). From germline, CDR1 is MNHEY and CDR2 SVGAGI. The CDR3 extends over 13 amino acids. The V gene lost 0 bases and the J gene lost 9 bases, with 6 bases spanning the gap. The CDR3 coding sequence is TGTGCCAGCAGTTACTCCAGGGGTTCACCCCTCCACTTT. Amino acids: CASSYSRGSPLHF.

The V gene is TRBV19, the J gene TRBJ2-7; 9 nucleotides agree with TRBD1. Germline V gene data show CDR1 as LNHDA and CDR2 as SQIVND (reference sequence). V shed 3 bases, J shed 3 bases, and the junction held 6 bases outside the gene matches. CDR3 size: 15 residues. CDR3 DNA sequence: TGTGCCAGTAGTATGGGACAGGGTTGGATCTACGAGCAGTACTTC. It translates to CASSMGQGWIYEQYF.

DNA of the CDR3: TGTGCCAGCAGTTTTGGGGCTAGCGACGAGCAGTACTTC. Translation: CASSFGASDEQYF. V gene TRBV28 combines with J gene TRBJ2-7; possible D gene TRBD2, 6 bases. The CDR3 is made up of 13 amino acids. Germline V lookup: CDR1 MDHEN, CDR2 SYDVKM. The V end was cut by 3 bases, the J end by 5 bases, with 11 bases between.

The chain is built from TRBV6-4 and TRBJ1-1; D may be TRBD1 (5 bases). Trimming took off 6 bases at V and 1 base at J, with 9 bases between the two ends. Germline V CDR1 and CDR2: MRHNA, SNTAGT. The CDR3 totals 13 residues. CDR3 nucleotide sequence: TGTGCCAGCAGACTAACAGGGAACACTGAAGCTTTCTTT. As protein: CASRLTGNTEAFF.

This chain links TRBV28 with TRBJ2-6, with 7 bases matching TRBD1. This CDR3 has 16 amino acids. J gave up 2 bases and V 5 bases, and 6 bases lay outside the gene matches. Germline values: CDR1 MDHEN, CDR2 SYDVKM. The CDR3 DNA sequence: TGTGCCAGCAGTGGCAGGGGGAGCGCTGGGGCCAACGTCCTGACTTTC. Amino acid sequence: CASSGRGSAGANVLTF.

This clone has a handful of counts. The rearrangement joins TRBV11-2 to TRBJ1-2; no definite D call. Looked up from germline, CDR1 is SGHAT and CDR2 is FQNNGV. The CDR3 is 13 residues long. The V end was cut by 5 bases, the J end by 8 bases, with 15 bases between. In nucleotides, the CDR3 is TGTGCCAGCAGCCCTAACGGACTAGGGGGCTACACCTTC. Translation gives CASSPNGLGGYTF.

The rearrangement joins TRBV14 to TRBJ1-2; TRBD1 matches 7 bases. The CDR3 length is 15 residues. V shed 6 bases, J shed 5 bases, and the junction held 12 bases outside the gene matches. The germline gives CDR1 SGHDN, CDR2 FVKESK. In DNA, the CDR3 is TGTGCCAGCAGTCTACGGAGAGGGACAGCTTATGGCTACACCTTC. It codes for CASSLRRGTAYGYTF. Combining the CDR3 with reference TRBV14 and TRBJ1-2 gives the whole variable domain EAGVTQFPSHSVIEKGQTVTLRCDPISGHDNLYWYRRVMGKEIKFLLHFVKESKQDESGMPNNRFLAERTGGTYSTLKVQPAELEDSGVYFCASSLRRGTAYGYTFGSGTRLTVV.

In this sample, this clone turned up once. The V gene is TRBV2, the J gene TRBJ1-2; 11 bases match TRBD1. The ends lost 6 bases at V and 2 bases at J; junction bases unmatched: 5. The CDR3 extends over 15 amino acids. The germline CDR1 and CDR2 sequences are SNHLY and FYNNEI. CDR3 coding DNA: TGTGCCAGCAGCCTAGGACAGGGGGCGAACTATGGCTACACCTTC. Amino acids: CASSLGQGANYGYTF.

This clone was counted a few times. CDR3 sequence (DNA): TGTGCCAGCAGCTTTCAGAACACTGAAGCTTTCTTT. Protein product: CASSFQNTEAFF. The chain has TRBV11-2 and TRBJ1-1; D is unclear. V dropped 3 bases and J dropped 1 base, with 3 bases sitting between them. The CDR3 has 12 residues. Germline assignment: CDR1 SGHAT and CDR2 FQNNGV.

The chain couples TRBV5-5 to TRBJ1-3, with D unresolved. There are 17 residues in the CDR3. Trimming took 1 base from V and 2 from J, leaving 16 bases between them. Germline assignment: CDR1 SGHKS and CDR2 YYEKEE (reference sequence). The CDR3 region is CASSLFQVPDAGNTIYF. Here the CDR3 DNA reads TGTGCCAGCAGCTTGTTTCAGGTCCCCGATGCTGGAAACACCATATATTTT.

The chain carries TRBV28 and TRBJ1-1; weak D call: TRBD1 (5 bases). Trimming left V 7 bases short and J 1 base short, with 16 bases between. This CDR3 contains 15 residues. Germline V gene lookup returns CDR1 MDHEN and CDR2 SYDVKM. The CDR3 here is CASIRGQGRNTEAFF. DNA for the CDR3: TGTGCCAGCATAAGAGGCCAGGGAAGGAACACTGAAGCTTTCTTT.

The chain has TRBV7-9 and TRBJ1-2; D is unresolved. Germline CDR1 is SEHNR and CDR2 is FQNEAQ (reference sequence). This CDR3 is 13 amino acids long. The V gene lost 4 bases and the J gene lost 3 bases, with 9 bases spanning the gap. The CDR3 here is CASSSPQDYGYTF. In DNA, the CDR3 is TGTGCCAGCAGCTCCCCCCAGGACTATGGCTACACCTTC.

The genes are TRBV9 and TRBJ2-3, with 11 bases aligning to TRBD2. Germline V gene data show CDR1 as SGDLS and CDR2 as YYNGEE. There are 16 residues in the CDR3. V lost 0 bases to trimming and J lost 4 bases; unmatched junction nucleotides: 4. CDR3 sequence: CASSVGLAGTADTQYF. CDR3 sequence (DNA): TGTGCCAGCAGCGTAGGACTAGCGGGAACCGCAGATACGCAGTATTTT.

For the CDR3, the DNA is TGTGCCAGCTCGTCGGCCGGGAGAAGTACTGAAGCTTTCTTT. Translated: CASSSAGRSTEAFF. This chain uses TRBV18 with TRBJ1-1; D gene uncertain. Germline V CDR1 and CDR2: KGHSH, LQKENI. The CDR3 loop spans 14 amino acids. V dropped 6 bases and J dropped 5 bases, with 16 bases sitting between them. Looking up the rest from reference TRBV18 and TRBJ1-1 gives the full variable domain: NAGVMQNPRHLVRRRGQEARLRCSPMKGHSHVYWYRQLPEEGLKFMVYLQKENIIDESGMPKERFSAEFPKEGPSILRIQQVVRGDSAAYFCASSSAGRSTEAFFGQGTRLTVV.

The chain is built from TRBV2 and TRBJ2-7; 8 bases line up with TRBD1. The CDR3 has 12 residues. The ends lost 5 bases at V and 4 bases at J; junction bases unmatched: 1. Germline lookup yields CDR1 SNHLY and CDR2 FYNNEI. The CDR3 bases are TGTGCCAGCAGTCGGACAGGGTACGAGCAGTACTTC. Its translation: CASSRTGYEQYF.

The chain has TRBV28 and TRBJ2-7; 8 positions agree with TRBD1. The CDR3 spans 12 residues. Per the germline V gene, CDR1 is MDHEN and CDR2 is SYDVKM. After removal of 7 bases from V and 5 bases from J, the junction contained 4 bases not matched to a gene. CDR3 amino acids: CASTDRGDEQYF. As DNA, the CDR3 is TGTGCCAGCACCGACAGGGGCGACGAGCAGTACTTC.

The rearrangement joins TRBV7-2 to TRBJ1-5; D is undetermined. The CDR3 is made up of 16 amino acids. Per the germline V gene, CDR1 is SGHTA and CDR2 is FQGNSA. V lost 2 bases and J lost 10, with 21 bases in between. The CDR3 coding sequence is TGTGCCAGCAGCTTAAGAGGTGCGGGCGATACGCTACCCCAGCATTTT. This translates into CASSLRGAGDTLPQHF.

The chain is built from TRBV7-9 and TRBJ2-7, with a tentative D call TRBD1 (5 bases). Germline CDR1 is SEHNR and CDR2 is FQNEAQ (reference sequence). Trimming cost V 1 base and J 13 bases, with 14 bases left between them. The CDR3 loop spans 12 amino acids. Written as DNA, the CDR3 is TGTGCCAGCAGCTTAGACAGAAGGCAGGGATACTTC. Amino acid sequence: CASSLDRRQGYF.

This chain connects TRBV6-5 to TRBJ1-2, with 9 bases aligning to TRBD1. The junction had 5 bases not matched to a gene; V was cut back by 6 bases and J by 6 bases. In germline, CDR1 is MNHEY, CDR2 SVGAGI. The CDR3 is made up of 13 amino acids. The CDR3 reads CASREGQGHGYTF. CDR3 bases: TGTGCCAGCAGGGAGGGACAGGGCCATGGCTACACCTTC.

The chain recombines TRBV6-1 with TRBJ1-5, with 8 bases fitting TRBD1. V lost 4 bases to trimming and J lost 0 bases; unmatched junction nucleotides: 2. Per germline, CDR1 MNHNS and CDR2 SASEGT. The CDR3 totals 15 residues. CDR3 sequence (DNA): TGTGCCAGCAGTGTAGACAGGGGTAGCAATCAGCCCCAGCATTTT. It codes for CASSVDRGSNQPQHF.

The chain joins TRBV19 to TRBJ1-2, with no clear D. Per the germline V gene, CDR1 is LNHDA and CDR2 is SQIVND (reference sequence). The CDR3 runs 19 residues. V lost 7 bases to trimming and J lost 0 bases, with 27 bases between them. CDR3 bases: TGTGCCAGTAAATTGGGCACTCACCTCACAAGTCATACTAACTATGGCTACACCTTC. Residues: CASKLGTHLTSHTNYGYTF.

The chain recombines TRBV5-1 with TRBJ2-3; 10 nucleotides line up with TRBD2. Trimming cost V 0 bases and J 5 bases; bases outside gene matches: 9. From germline, CDR1 is SGHRS and CDR2 YFSETQ. There are 17 residues in the CDR3. CDR3 bases: TGCGCCAGCAGCTTGGACGTAGCGGGGGGACTTAGAGATACGCAGTATTTT. Residues: CASSLDVAGGLRDTQYF.

A word on this clone: Other DNA sequences from this sample encode an identical CDR3 as well. The gene calls are TRBV11-2 and TRBJ2-7; D is uncertain. The length of the CDR3 is 12 residues. The germline CDR1 and CDR2 sequences are SGHAT and FQNNGV. V was shortened by 1 base and J by 4 bases, with 5 bases between the two germline ends. The CDR3 coding sequence is TGTGCCAGCAGCTTAGGGCAGTACGAGCAGTACTTC. Amino acids: CASSLGQYEQYF.